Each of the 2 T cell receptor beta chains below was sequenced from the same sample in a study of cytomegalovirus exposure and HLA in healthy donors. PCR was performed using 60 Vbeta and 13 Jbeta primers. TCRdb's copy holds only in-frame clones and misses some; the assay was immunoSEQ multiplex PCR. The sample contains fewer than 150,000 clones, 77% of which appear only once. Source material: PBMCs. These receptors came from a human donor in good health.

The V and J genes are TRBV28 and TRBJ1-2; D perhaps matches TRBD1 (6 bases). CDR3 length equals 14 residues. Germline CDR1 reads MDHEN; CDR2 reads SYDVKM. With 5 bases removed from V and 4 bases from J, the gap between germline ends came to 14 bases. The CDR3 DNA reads TGTGCCAGCAGTGCCGCGGACAGCTCCTATGGCTACACCTTC. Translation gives CASSAADSSYGYTF.

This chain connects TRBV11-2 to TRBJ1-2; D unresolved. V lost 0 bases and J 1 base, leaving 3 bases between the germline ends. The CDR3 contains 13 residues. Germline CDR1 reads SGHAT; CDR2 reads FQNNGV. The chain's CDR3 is CASSLDSNYGYTF. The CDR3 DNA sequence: TGTGCCAGCAGCTTAGACAGTAACTATGGCTACACCTTC.